This entry lists 26 T cell receptor beta chains sequenced from one sample in a study of patients and donors after allogeneic stem cell transplantation. TCRdb passed the RT-PCR reads through MiXCR, listing each CDR3 protein once. The data contain fewer than 75,000 distinct CDR3 sequences, about a quarter of them singletons. Sequencing used blood, either unsorted or a sorted T cell fraction (not recorded which). These receptors were obtained from a human donor who was either an allogeneic HSCT recipient or a stem cell or donor lymphocyte infusion donor (not recorded which). It is not recorded whose cells these are; they may come from a transplant donor.

This clonotype has just a few counts. The chain couples TRBV2 to TRBJ1-1; D perhaps matches TRBD1 (5 bases). Trimming stripped 3 bases from V and 5 bases from J, with 19 bases between. The V gene's germline CDR1 is SNHLY and CDR2 FYNNEI. This CDR3 contains 16 residues. In DNA form, the CDR3 reads TGTGCCAGCAGTGAGATGGGGGTCGGACGCGGGACTGAAGCTTTCTTT. Translated: CASSEMGVGRGTEAFF.

This clonotype appeared a few times. V gene TRBV28 combines with J gene TRBJ2-7; D possibly uses TRBD1 or TRBD2 (5 bases each). V was cut by 8 bases and J by 2 bases, with 10 bases left in between. In germline, CDR1 is MDHEN, CDR2 SYDVKM. This CDR3 spans 12 amino acids. This chain's CDR3 is CASQVGAYEQYF. For the CDR3, the DNA is TGTGCCAGCCAAGTGGGGGCCTACGAGCAGTACTTC.

This clonotype was seen only a few times. V usage is TRBV15 and J usage is TRBJ2-2; no definite D call. This CDR3 comprises 12 residues. V dropped 8 bases and J dropped 7 bases, with 11 bases sitting between them. Per the germline V gene, CDR1 is LNHNV and CDR2 is YYDKDF (reference sequence). CDR3 in amino acids: CATQVPGGELFF. The DNA of the CDR3 is TGTGCCACCCAGGTGCCGGGCGGGGAGCTGTTTTTT.

J is TRBJ2-1 and V is TRBV6-6; a weak D match, TRBD2 (6 bases). The germline V and J ends were trimmed by 6 bases and 1 base, with 10 bases remaining between them. The germline gives CDR1 MNHNY, CDR2 SVGAGI (reference sequence). The CDR3 is made up of 14 amino acids. The CDR3 coding sequence is TGTGCCAGCAGACTTAGCGGTTCCTACAATGAGCAGTTCTTC. Protein product: CASRLSGSYNEQFF.

This clonotype occurred a few times. The J gene is TRBJ1-2, the V gene TRBV30; no definite D call. Between the trimmed V and J ends, which lost 6 bases and 4 bases, there was a span of 12 bases. Germline lookup yields CDR1 GTSNPN and CDR2 SVGIG (reference sequence). The CDR3 loop spans 12 amino acids. The CDR3 spells CACLSSAYGYTF. The CDR3 region has the DNA TGTGCCTGCCTATCGTCCGCCTATGGCTACACCTTC. The full variable domain, completed using reference TRBV30 and TRBJ1-2, is SQTIHQWPATLVQPVGSPLSLECTVEGTSNPNLYWYRQAAGRGLQLLFYSVGIGQISSEVPQNLSASRPQDRQFILSSKKLLLSDSGFYLCACLSSAYGYTFGSGTRLTVV.

The CDR3 loop reads CASSLAHETQYF. The DNA for the CDR3 is TGTGCCAGCAGCTTAGCCCACGAGACCCAGTACTTC. The J gene is TRBJ2-5, the V gene TRBV7-2; D not certain. V shed 0 bases and J shed 5 bases, with 4 bases lying between them. Per the germline V gene, CDR1 is SGHTA and CDR2 is FQGNSA. CDR3 length equals 12 residues.

The V and J genes are TRBV29-1 and TRBJ2-7; maybe TRBD2 (6 bases). This CDR3 comprises 14 residues. Germline CDR1 and CDR2: SQVTM and ANQGSEA. With 5 bases removed from V and 3 bases from J, the gap between germline ends came to 17 bases. The CDR3: CSVIGNRRDYEQYF. The CDR3 DNA sequence: TGCAGCGTTATCGGAAACCGGAGGGACTACGAGCAGTACTTC.

The genes are TRBV6-6 and TRBJ2-5, with 11 bases that match TRBD2. Losses at the gene ends were 7 bases for V and 4 bases for J; bases not matched to a gene: 8. Germline values: CDR1 MNHNY, CDR2 SVGAGI (reference sequence). The CDR3 spans 15 residues. Here the CDR3 DNA reads TGTGCCAGCATCGACCTGGGGACTAGCGGAGAGACCCAGTACTTC. It translates to CASIDLGTSGETQYF.

This chain connects TRBV19 to TRBJ2-1; TRBD2 agrees at 9 bases. Germline CDR1 and CDR2: LNHDA and SQIVND (reference sequence). The CDR3 consists of 14 residues. V lost 3 bases and J lost 8; bases outside the gene matches: 5. CDR3 in DNA: TGTGCCAGTAGTATTGTAGCGGGAGATGATGAGCAGTTCTTC. Protein sequence: CASSIVAGDDEQFF. The whole variable domain, filled in from reference TRBV19 and TRBJ2-1, reads DGGITQSPKYLFRKEGQNVTLSCEQNLNHDAMYWYRQDPGQGLRLIYYSQIVNDFQKGDIAEGYSVSREKKESFPLTVTSAQKNPTAFYLCASSIVAGDDEQFFGPGTRLTVL.

The V gene is TRBV20-1, the J gene TRBJ1-4, with unresolved D. This CDR3 region has 15 residues. Germline V gene sequence: CDR1 DFQATT, CDR2 SNEGSKA (reference sequence). Trimming removed 0 bases at V and 4 bases at J, with 12 bases between. The CDR3 reads CSARDMGRLNEKLFF. In nucleotides, the CDR3 is TGCAGTGCTAGAGACATGGGCAGGCTTAATGAAAAACTGTTTTTT.

This chain joins TRBV10-3 and TRBJ2-7; the D is unclear. The V gene's germline CDR1 is ENHRY and CDR2 SYGVKD. The CDR3 is made up of 14 amino acids. Trimming took off 7 bases at V and 6 bases at J, with 19 bases between the two ends. CDR3 coding DNA: TGTGCCATCACCTCCGGGCCCCTTATCGGCGAGCAGTACTTC. Translation: CAITSGPLIGEQYF.

CDR3 residues: CSARRPGKGQFNYGYTF. The CDR3 coding sequence is TGCAGTGCTAGAAGACCAGGGAAGGGACAGTTCAACTATGGCTACACCTTC. The rearrangement links TRBV20-1 to TRBJ1-2; 7 bases align to TRBD1. Germline lookup yields CDR1 DFQATT and CDR2 SNEGSKA (reference sequence). Losses at the gene ends were 2 bases for V and 2 bases for J; bases not matched to a gene: 14. This CDR3 comprises 17 residues.

The chain combines TRBV3-1 with TRBJ2-6; D gene unclear. The CDR3 totals 18 residues. V lost 3 bases and J lost 0, with 15 bases in between. The germline V gene has CDR1 LGHDT and CDR2 YNNKEL (reference sequence). The CDR3 loop is CASSQYGRSLSGANVLTF. In nucleotides, the CDR3 is TGTGCCAGCAGCCAGTACGGCAGGTCTCTCTCTGGGGCCAACGTCCTGACTTTC.

V is TRBV6-1 and J is TRBJ2-2; D possibly corresponds to TRBD1 (8 bases). V was trimmed by 4 bases and J by 4 bases, leaving 13 bases between them. This CDR3 is built from 15 residues. Germline loops: CDR1 MNHNS, CDR2 SASEGT. CDR3 sequence reads: CASSVYRGGTGELFF. The CDR3 DNA follows: TGTGCCAGCAGTGTGTACAGGGGGGGCACCGGGGAGCTGTTTTTT.

This clonotype turned up a few times. J is TRBJ1-1 and V is TRBV27; 7 positions match TRBD1. The CDR3 runs 15 residues. In germline, CDR1 is MNHEY, CDR2 SMNVEV (reference sequence). Unmatched junction bases numbered 3, after V lost 2 bases and J lost 0 bases. The CDR3 bases are TGTGCCAGCAGTTTAACGACAGGGCTGAACACTGAAGCTTTCTTT. Translated: CASSLTTGLNTEAFF.

The V and J genes are TRBV13 and TRBJ1-2; D unclear. This CDR3 has 13 residues. Per the germline V gene, CDR1 is PRHDT and CDR2 is FYEKMQ (reference sequence). Trimming removed 3 bases at V and 1 base at J, with 6 bases between. The CDR3 nucleotides read TGTGCCAGCAGCTTGGGATTTAACTATGGCTACACCTTC. Protein product: CASSLGFNYGYTF.

The chain recombines TRBV7-3 with TRBJ2-3; TRBD1 matches 7 bases. Germline assignment: CDR1 SGHTA and CDR2 FQGTGA. J lost 2 bases, V lost 10 bases, and 6 bases had no gene match. The CDR3 spans 13 residues. In DNA, the CDR3 is TGTGCCACCCGGGACAGCCTCACAGATACGCAGTATTTT. Residues: CATRDSLTDTQYF. The complete variable domain, with remaining parts taken from reference TRBV7-3 and TRBJ2-3, reads GAGVSQTPSNKVTEKGKYVELRCDPISGHTALYWYRQSLGQGPEFLIYFQGTGAADDSGLPNDRFFAVRPEGSVSTLKIQRTERGDSAVYLCATRDSLTDTQYFGPGTRLTVL.

The chain uses TRBV10-3 and TRBJ2-3, with 9 positions matching TRBD2. The germline V gene encodes CDR1 ENHRY and CDR2 SYGVKD. With 6 bases clipped from V and 5 bases from J, the junction kept 6 bases outside the gene matches. The CDR3 runs to 14 residues. DNA for the CDR3: TGTGCCATCAGGAGCGGGGGGCGAAGAGATACGCAGTATTTT. Translation gives CAIRSGGRRDTQYF.

This clonotype was observed a few times. The V call is TRBV7-3, the J call TRBJ1-4, with a tentative D call TRBD1 (6 bases). Germline CDR1 and CDR2: SGHTA and FQGTGA. The CDR3 sequence is 14 residues long. V gave up 5 bases and J gave up 6 bases, with 13 bases separating them. As DNA, the CDR3 is TGTGCCAGCAGCCCGACAGGAGGGCATGAAAAACTGTTTTTT. Translated: CASSPTGGHEKLFF.

This clonotype occurred many times. The genes are TRBV27 and TRBJ1-1; D remains ambiguous. CDR1 is MNHEY, CDR2 SMNVEV, per germline (reference sequence). V gave up 4 bases and J gave up 1 base, with 7 bases separating them. The CDR3 is 13 amino acids. Here the CDR3 reads CASSWATNTEAFF. CDR3 bases: TGTGCCAGCAGTTGGGCCACGAACACTGAAGCTTTCTTT.

The rearrangement uses TRBV4-3 and TRBJ1-5; no definite D call. V gave up 1 base and J gave up 6 bases, with 7 bases separating them. The germline gives CDR1 LGHNA, CDR2 YSLEER. The CDR3 loop spans 13 amino acids. CDR3 bases: TGCGCCAGCAGCCAAGGGCGTGTTCAGCCCCAGCATTTT. As protein: CASSQGRVQPQHF.

This clonotype was seen only a few times. The V call is TRBV5-1, the J call TRBJ2-4; tentative D call: TRBD1 (6 bases). Deletions cut 1 base from V and 5 bases from J, with 7 bases between. The germline CDR1 and CDR2 sequences are SGHRS and YFSETQ. This CDR3 has 13 amino acids. The CDR3 DNA follows: TGCGCCAGCAGCTTGCCAGGGGAAAACATTCAGTACTTC. Translated: CASSLPGENIQYF. Supplemented by reference TRBV5-1 and TRBJ2-4, the full variable domain reads KAGVTQTPRYLIKTRGQQVTLSCSPISGHRSVSWYQQTPGQGLQFLFEYFSETQRNKGNFPGRFSGRQFSNSRSEMNVSTLELGDSALYLCASSLPGENIQYFGAGTRLSVL.

This clonotype was observed a handful of times. This chain connects TRBV7-2 to TRBJ1-6; 8 bases are a match to TRBD1. This CDR3 is built from 18 residues. V was pared by 5 bases and J by 12 bases, with 21 bases of the junction left unmatched. Germline V gene sequence: CDR1 SGHTA, CDR2 FQGNSA. The CDR3 reads CASSARGLPGVVREPLHF. CDR3 in DNA: TGTGCCAGCAGCGCCAGGGGGCTCCCTGGTGTAGTAAGAGAACCCCTCCACTTT.

In DNA form, the CDR3 reads TGCGCCAGCAGCGACTGGACAGGGGAAAATATCGCAGATACGCAGTATTTT. Translation gives CASSDWTGENIADTQYF. The rearrangement uses TRBV5-1 and TRBJ2-3; 9 bases fit TRBD1. This CDR3 has 17 residues. Trimming at V came to 4 bases and at J to 4 bases, leaving 13 bases not matched to a gene. The germline V gene encodes CDR1 SGHRS and CDR2 YFSETQ.

This clonotype qualifies as medium-sized. The chain combines TRBV12-3 or TRBV12-4 with TRBJ2-5, with a weak D call TRBD1 (6 bases). The CDR3 consists of 14 residues. Trimming stripped 6 bases from V and 2 bases from J, with 13 bases between. CDR3 sequence reads: CASRITGRQETQYF. CDR3 bases: TGTGCCAGCAGGATTACAGGGAGACAAGAGACCCAGTACTTC.

This rearrangement joins TRBV28 to TRBJ2-7; perhaps TRBD1 as D (6 bases). Trimming removed 3 bases from V and 6 bases from J, with 9 bases in between. Germline assignment: CDR1 MDHEN and CDR2 SYDVKM. The CDR3 spans 12 residues. The CDR3 region is CASSFVGAEQYF. CDR3 bases: TGTGCCAGCAGTTTTGTGGGGGCCGAGCAGTACTTC.